One and the same sample provided the 3 T cell receptor beta chains below, sequenced in a study of blood T cell repertoires in COVID-19. The method was immunoSEQ multiplex PCR; TCRdb's version includes in-frame clones alone and lacks a portion of them. Seen here are 470,000 or so clones, 70% to 90% observed once, and the top ten hold approximately 2%. The sample comprised PBMCs or T cells enriched from blood (not recorded which). These receptors came from a woman aged 18-29 years with acute COVID-19.

This clone appeared a few times. Mismatch with germline at one junction end may stem from a read error. The J gene is TRBJ2-3, the V gene TRBV7-7; tentatively, D is TRBD2 (6 bases). Looked up from germline, CDR1 is SSHAT and CDR2 is FNYEAQ (reference sequence). The CDR3 runs 16 residues. Here the CDR3 reads CASSLCGGLWTDTQYF. The CDR3 coding sequence is TGTGCTAGCAGCTTATGTGGGGGACTGTGGACAGATACGCAGTATTTT.

The chain combines TRBV5-1 with TRBJ2-3; 7 nucleotides line up with TRBD1. In germline, CDR1 is SGHRS, CDR2 YFSETQ. CDR3 length equals 15 residues. V trimming: 4 bases; J trimming: 2 bases; junction bases outside the gene matches: 7. CDR3 protein: CASSPRGQNTDTQYF. DNA of the CDR3: TGCGCCAGCAGCCCGAGGGGACAGAACACAGATACGCAGTATTTT.

This chain uses TRBV5-1 with TRBJ1-1; D is unclear. Germline assignment: CDR1 SGHRS and CDR2 YFSETQ. The V gene lost 4 bases and the J gene lost 3 bases, with 13 bases spanning the gap. The CDR3 contains 14 residues. CDR3 sequence reads: CASSVAGFYTEAFF. CDR3 coding DNA: TGCGCCAGCAGCGTCGCAGGCTTTTACACTGAAGCTTTCTTT.